This TCR beta chain was sequenced during a study of T cells in Graves' hyperthyroidism and ophthalmopathy (dated by TCRdb to the late 2010s). About the full investigation: Peripheral blood was sampled at the time of initial diagnosis, prior to any treatment. The paper reports TCR Vbeta CDR3 sequencing of some 140 peripheral blood samples: 40 to 45 ophthalmopathy, about 75 hyperthyroidism and around 17 progressor patients. Following sampling, methimazole starting at 30 mg daily was given to hyperthyroidism patients, and high-dose intravenous methylprednisolone was given to ophthalmopathy patients. Whether ophthalmopathy could be predicted prospectively was tested in an independent validation cohort made up of fewer than 20 hyperthyroidism patients plus 17 patients who later progressed to ophthalmopathy. For training and testing, the roughly 97 patients in the discovery cohort were randomly divided in a 7:3 ratio. To identify distinguishing TCR V-J signatures, a discovery cohort of about 100 patients was used, comprising some 45 with Graves' ophthalmopathy and around 60 with stable Graves' hyperthyroidism. In about 6 Graves' hyperthyroidism patients, the study also compared T-cell repertoires from thyroid tissue with T-cell repertoires from blood. The study at large found these results: In validation, the model predicted progression to ophthalmopathy a median of about 6.8 months before onset, with over 55% sensitivity and 72.22% specificity. Most expanded thyroid clonotypes (frequency above 0.001) were also found in blood, which suggests that blood repertoires may mirror thyroid immune responses. Sample size was not statistically predetermined, and investigators were not blinded to group allocation. A 13 V-J signature model separated ophthalmopathy from stable hyperthyroidism, with approximately 87% sensitivity and 81% to 82% specificity in cross-validation and 80%/75% in testing.

TCR beta CDR3 regions were amplified from RNA transcripts. The TCR CDR3 was subjected to a first round of RT-PCR using the HTBI primer set and the Qiagen OneStep RT-PCR kit. The libraries were constructed in a second round of multiplex PCR and then size-selected and purified. Sequencing of the libraries was done on an Illumina HiSeq2000 using paired-end 100 bp reads. The study's own analysis went as follows. Raw data were processed with SOAPnuke, discarding reads with adapters, uncalled bases, mean Phred below 15, or no exact constant-primer or identifier match. High-quality paired reads were merged with COPE v1.2.5, and unique nucleotide sequences were defined as clonotypes. Clonotypes were aligned to IMGT TRBV, TRBD and TRBJ reference segments using MiTCR v1.1. Only V-J combinations with frequency above 0.0001, covering approximately 99% of repertoires, were analysed. The TCS score was defined as the ratio of F50 (clonal expansion) to E x V (chaos), calculated using BLOSUM62-based TCRdist between CDR3 peptides within each V-J. Welch's t-statistics and random forest reduced several hundred V-J features to some 14, which were used in a naive Bayes classifier (R e1071). TCRdb itself trimmed the public reads at Q25 with fastp, ran MiXCR and retained productive beta chains. Merged by CDR3 protein, the rows form single entries marked with the most common genes and DNA. V and J calls and clone size were set by TCRdb, not the authors. The sample table contains around 420,000 distinct CDR3 sequences; only one count was recorded for 15% to 18% of them. About 7.7% of the sample rests with the top ten.

A patient counted as having stable Graves' hyperthyroidism if no progression to ophthalmopathy occurred over 18 months of follow-up. The hyperthyroidism patients were between 18 and 65 years old and newly diagnosed, with a disease duration of less than 2 months. Any patient with an uncontrolled infection, another autoimmune disease, pregnancy or lactation was excluded. Diagnoses were based on clinical symptoms, serum thyroxine and TRAb, thyroid ultrasound and orbital computed tomography. PBMCs were separated from 7.5 to 10 ml of fresh peripheral blood using Ficoll-Paque density gradient centrifugation. Total RNA was extracted with Trizol reagent, and quality was checked on an Agilent 2100 Bioanalyzer. Between the V and J ends, shortened by 6 bases and 4 bases respectively, the junction contains 19 bases. The germline V gene (reference sequence) provides CDR1 LNHDA and CDR2 SQIVND. The CDR3 sequence holds 15 residues, the cysteine and phenylalanine included. Only the CDR3 region is kept as DNA, spanning 45 bases read in frame from base 1.

Of note for this clonotype: Its target antigen remains unknown. Base qualities are not provided; no much larger clone lies one nucleotide away.

The clonotype originates from a woman aged 18-29 years with Graves' hyperthyroidism. The chain is encoded by TRBV19 joined to TRBJ2-7; TRBD1 is a possible D gene, resting on 6 matching bases. The sequencing sample was made of blood. In nucleotides, the sequence is TGTGCCAGTAGCCTCAGGGGCCTGACTGCGTACGAGCAGTACTTC. It encodes CASSLRGLTAYEQYF. The full variable domain, with segments outside the CDR3 supplied by the reference TRBV19 and TRBJ2-7 proteins, appears as DGGITQSPKYLFRKEGQNVTLSCEQNLNHDAMYWYRQDPGQGLRLIYYSQIVNDFQKGDIAEGYSVSREKKESFPLTVTSAQKNPTAFYLCASSLRGLTAYEQYFGPGTRLTVT.